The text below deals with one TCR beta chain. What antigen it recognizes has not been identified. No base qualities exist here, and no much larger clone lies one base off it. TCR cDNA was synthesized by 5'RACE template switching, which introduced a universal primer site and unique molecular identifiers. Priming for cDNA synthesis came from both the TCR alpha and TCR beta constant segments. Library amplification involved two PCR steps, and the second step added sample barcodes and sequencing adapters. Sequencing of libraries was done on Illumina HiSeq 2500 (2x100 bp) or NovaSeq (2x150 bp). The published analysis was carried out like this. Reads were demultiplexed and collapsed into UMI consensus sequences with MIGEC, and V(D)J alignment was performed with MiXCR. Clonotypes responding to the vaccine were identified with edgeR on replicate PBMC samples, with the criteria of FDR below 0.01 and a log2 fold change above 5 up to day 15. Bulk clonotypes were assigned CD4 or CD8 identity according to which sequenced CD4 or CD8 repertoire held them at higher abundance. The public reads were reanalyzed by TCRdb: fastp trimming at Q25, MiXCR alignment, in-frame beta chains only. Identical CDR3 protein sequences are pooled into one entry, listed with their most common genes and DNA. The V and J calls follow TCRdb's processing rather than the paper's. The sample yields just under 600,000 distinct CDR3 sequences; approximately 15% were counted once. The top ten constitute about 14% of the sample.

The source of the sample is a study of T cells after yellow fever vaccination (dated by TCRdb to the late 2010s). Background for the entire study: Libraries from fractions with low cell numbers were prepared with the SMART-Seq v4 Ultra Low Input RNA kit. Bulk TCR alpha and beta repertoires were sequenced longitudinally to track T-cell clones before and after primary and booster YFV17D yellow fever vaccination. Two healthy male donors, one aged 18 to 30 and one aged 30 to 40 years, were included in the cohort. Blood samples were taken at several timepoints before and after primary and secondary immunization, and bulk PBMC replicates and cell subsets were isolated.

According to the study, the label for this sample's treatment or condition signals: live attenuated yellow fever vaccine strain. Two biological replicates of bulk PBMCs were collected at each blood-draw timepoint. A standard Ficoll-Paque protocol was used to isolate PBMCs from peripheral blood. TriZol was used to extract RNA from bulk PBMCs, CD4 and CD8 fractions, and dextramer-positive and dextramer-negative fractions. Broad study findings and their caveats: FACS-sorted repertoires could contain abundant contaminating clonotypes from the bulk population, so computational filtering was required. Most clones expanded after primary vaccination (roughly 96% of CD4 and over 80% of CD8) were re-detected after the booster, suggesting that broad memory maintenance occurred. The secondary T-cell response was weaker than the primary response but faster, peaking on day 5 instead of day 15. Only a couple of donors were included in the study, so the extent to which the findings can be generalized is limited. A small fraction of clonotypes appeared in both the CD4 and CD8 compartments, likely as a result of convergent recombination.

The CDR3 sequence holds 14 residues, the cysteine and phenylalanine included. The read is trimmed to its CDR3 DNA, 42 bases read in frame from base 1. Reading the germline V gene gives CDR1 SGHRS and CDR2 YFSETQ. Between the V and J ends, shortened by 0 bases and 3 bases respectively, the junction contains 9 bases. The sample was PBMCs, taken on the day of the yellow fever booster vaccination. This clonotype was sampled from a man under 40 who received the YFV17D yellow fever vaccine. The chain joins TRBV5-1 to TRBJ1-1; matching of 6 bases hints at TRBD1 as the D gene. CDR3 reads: CASSLGQAHTEAFF. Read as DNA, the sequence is TGCGCCAGCAGCTTGGGACAGGCCCACACTGAAGCTTTCTTT.